This T cell receptor beta chain was recorded in a study of T cell responses to AZD1222 COVID-19 vaccine. Germline lookup yields CDR1 SQVTM and CDR2 ANQGSEA. The V gene lost 4 bases and the J gene lost 4 bases, with 10 bases spanning the gap. This CDR3 region has 12 residues. As regards this clone: Its specificity is not known.

Regarding the study as a whole: Rises in breadth and depth of Spike-specific TCRs came after two AZD1222 doses. As reported, nearly half of all spike-specific TCRs target variant regions that are unmutated. Donors in the cohort were predominantly white British and more often female, and clonal diversity was possibly underestimated.

Using immunoSEQ multiplex PCR, the repertoire was profiled, and TCRdb retains in-frame clones only, with some absent. The sample records around 130,000 clones, about 90% being singletons. This receptor was taken from an adult in good health. Sequencing was performed on peripheral blood, taken on day 0 of AZD1222 vaccination. This chain uses TRBV29-1 with TRBJ2-5; a weak D match, TRBD2 (6 bases). The CDR3 sequence: CSVGGVVETQYF. CDR3 sequence (DNA): TGCAGCGTTGGGGGGGTAGTAGAGACCCAGTACTTC.